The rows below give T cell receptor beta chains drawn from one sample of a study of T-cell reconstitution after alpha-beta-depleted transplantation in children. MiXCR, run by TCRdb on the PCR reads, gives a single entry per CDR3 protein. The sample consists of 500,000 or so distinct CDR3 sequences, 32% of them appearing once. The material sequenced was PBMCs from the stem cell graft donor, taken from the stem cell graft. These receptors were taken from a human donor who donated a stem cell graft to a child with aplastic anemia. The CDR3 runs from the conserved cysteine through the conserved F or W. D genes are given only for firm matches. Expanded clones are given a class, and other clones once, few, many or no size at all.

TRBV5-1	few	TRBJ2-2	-	CASSLEIPTGELFF	TGCGCCAGCAGCTTGGAAATCCCCACCGGGGAGCTGTTTTTT
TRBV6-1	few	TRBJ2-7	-	CASSETADSYEQYF	TGTGCCAGCAGTGAAACAGCAGATAGCTACGAGCAGTACTTC
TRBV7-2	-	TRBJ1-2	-	CASSLGAYYGYTF	TGTGCCAGCAGCTTAGGGGCGTACTATGGCTACACCTTC
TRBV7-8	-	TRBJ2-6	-	CASSLGGRASGANVLTF	TGTGCCAGCAGCTTAGGGGGACGGGCTTCTGGGGCCAACGTCCTGACTTTC
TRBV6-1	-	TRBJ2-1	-	CASNFIPQLYNEQFF	TGTGCCAGCAACTTTATCCCTCAGCTTTACAATGAGCAGTTCTTC
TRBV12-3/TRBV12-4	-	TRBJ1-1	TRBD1	CASRQRGGTGHTEAFF	TGTGCCAGCAGACAACGGGGCGGGACAGGGCACACTGAAGCTTTCTTT
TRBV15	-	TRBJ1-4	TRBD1	CATSRVPGQGYEKLFF	TGTGCCACCAGCAGAGTGCCGGGACAGGGGTACGAAAAACTGTTTTTT
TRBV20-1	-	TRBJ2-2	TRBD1	CSATHGQGTGELFF	TGCAGTGCTACTCACGGACAGGGAACCGGGGAGCTGTTTTTT
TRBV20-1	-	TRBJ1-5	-	CSAKIGGQPQHF	TGCAGTGCTAAGATCGGTGGACAGCCCCAGCATTTT
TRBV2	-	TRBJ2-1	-	CASLSPWSSYNEQFF	TGTGCCAGCTTGAGCCCGTGGAGCTCCTACAATGAGCAGTTCTTC
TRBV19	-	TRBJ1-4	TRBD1	CASWSRQGEEKLFF	TGTGCCAGTTGGAGTCGGCAGGGGGAAGAAAAACTGTTTTTT
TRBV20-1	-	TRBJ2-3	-	CSARRRGASTDTQYF	TGCAGTGCTAGACGCCGGGGGGCAAGCACAGATACGCAGTATTTT
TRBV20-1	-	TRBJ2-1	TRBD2	CSASLGGNYNEQFF	TGCAGTGCCAGTCTGGGAGGGAACTACAATGAGCAGTTCTTC
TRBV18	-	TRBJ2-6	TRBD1	CASSELGTAGANVLTF	TGTGCCAGCTCTGAGCTCGGGACAGCTGGGGCCAACGTCCTGACTTTC
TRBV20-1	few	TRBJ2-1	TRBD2	CSARDSGTSGRIESYNEQFF	TGCAGTGCTAGAGATTCGGGGACTAGCGGGAGGATAGAAAGTTATAATGAGCAGTTCTTC
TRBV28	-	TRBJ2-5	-	CASSLHGWEETQYF	TGTGCCAGCAGTTTACATGGTTGGGAAGAGACCCAGTACTTC
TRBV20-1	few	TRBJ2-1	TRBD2	CSARDARAGLNEQFF	TGCAGTGCTAGAGATGCCCGAGCGGGACTTAATGAGCAGTTCTTC
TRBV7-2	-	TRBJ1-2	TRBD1	CASSRTGGGYTF	TGTGCCAGCAGCCGGACAGGGGGCGGCTACACCTTC
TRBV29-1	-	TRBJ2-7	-	CSVQTYEQYF	TGCAGCGTTCAGACTTACGAGCAGTACTTC
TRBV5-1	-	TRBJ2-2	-	CASSLEEGELFF	TGCGCCAGCAGCTTGGAAGAGGGGGAGCTGTTTTTT
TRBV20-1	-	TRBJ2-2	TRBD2	CSARDGREADTGELFF	TGCAGTGCTAGAGATGGGCGGGAGGCCGACACCGGGGAGCTGTTTTTT
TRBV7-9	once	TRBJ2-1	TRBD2	CASSLAGTSGYNQQFF	TGTGCCAGCAGCTTAGCCGGGACTAGCGGCTACAATCAGCAGTTCTTC
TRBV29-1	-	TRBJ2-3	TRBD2	CSVSGTSGTDTQYF	TGCAGCGTCTCCGGGACTAGCGGCACAGATACGCAGTATTTT
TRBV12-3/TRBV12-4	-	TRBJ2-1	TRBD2	CASSPEAGGINEQFF	TGTGCCAGCAGTCCAGAAGCGGGAGGGATAAATGAGCAGTTCTTC
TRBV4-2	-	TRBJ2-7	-	CASSQDLWLGQGMMQYF	TGTGCCAGCAGCCAAGATCTCTGGCTAGGCCAAGGGATGATGCAGTACTTC
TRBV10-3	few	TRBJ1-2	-	CAIREGARGGYTF	TGTGCCATCAGGGAAGGGGCCCGTGGAGGCTACACCTTC
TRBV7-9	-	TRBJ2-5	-	CASSPLGVGQETQYF	TGTGCCAGCAGCCCCCTCGGGGTAGGCCAAGAGACCCAGTACTTC
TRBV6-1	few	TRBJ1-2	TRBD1	CASSEPGQGNYGYTF	TGTGCCAGCAGTGAACCGGGACAGGGAAACTATGGCTACACCTTC
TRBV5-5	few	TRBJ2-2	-	CASSLGVGTGELFF	TGTGCCAGCAGCTTGGGTGTAGGGACCGGGGAGCTGTTTTTT
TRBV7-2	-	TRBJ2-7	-	CASSSQGGGSYEQYF	TGTGCCAGCAGCTCCCAGGGGGGGGGCTCCTACGAGCAGTACTTC
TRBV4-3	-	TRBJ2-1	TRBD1	CASSQDPGTGVDNEQFF	TGCGCCAGCAGCCAAGATCCGGGGACAGGGGTGGACAATGAGCAGTTCTTC
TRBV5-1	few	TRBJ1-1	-	CASSLEVSQTEAFF	TGCGCCAGCAGCTTGGAGGTCAGTCAGACTGAAGCTTTCTTT
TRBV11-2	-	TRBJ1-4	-	CASSLVRAAGPGGNGEKLFF	TGTGCCAGCAGCTTAGTTAGGGCGGCCGGACCGGGAGGGAATGGTGAAAAACTGTTTTTT
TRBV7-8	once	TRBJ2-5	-	CASRFAVGETQYF	TGTGCCAGCCGCTTCGCGGTTGGAGAGACCCAGTACTTC
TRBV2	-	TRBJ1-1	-	CASSEGDASEAFF	TGTGCCAGCAGTGAGGGGGACGCCTCTGAAGCTTTCTTT
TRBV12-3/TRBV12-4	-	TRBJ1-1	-	CASIFGGAATEAFF	TGTGCCAGCATCTTTGGGGGGGCGGCCACTGAAGCTTTCTTT
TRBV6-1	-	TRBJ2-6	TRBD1	CASSPSGTGAGANVLTF	TGTGCCAGCAGTCCCTCTGGGACAGGGGCTGGGGCCAACGTCCTGACTTTC
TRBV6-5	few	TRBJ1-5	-	CASSYSLDRSQHF	TGTGCCAGCAGTTACTCATTGGACAGATCCCAGCATTTT
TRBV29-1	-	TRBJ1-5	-	CSVEEGSGSGGPQHF	TGCAGCGTTGAAGAAGGGTCGGGCAGCGGCGGGCCCCAGCATTTT
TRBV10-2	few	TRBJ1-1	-	CATRTANTEAFF	TGCGCCACCCGGACAGCGAACACTGAAGCTTTCTTT
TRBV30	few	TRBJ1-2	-	CAWSVGRFNGYTF	TGTGCCTGGAGTGTAGGTCGGTTTAATGGCTACACCTTC
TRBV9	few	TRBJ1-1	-	CANKNPTENTEAFF	TGTGCCAACAAAAACCCAACAGAGAACACTGAAGCTTTCTTT
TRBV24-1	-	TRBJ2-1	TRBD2	CATSVRGSGGENRQFF	TGTGCCACCAGTGTCCGGGGTAGCGGGGGAGAAAATAGGCAGTTCTTC
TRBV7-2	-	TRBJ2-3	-	CASSPGWLRDTQYF	TGTGCCAGCTCGCCAGGGTGGCTAAGGGATACGCAGTATTTT
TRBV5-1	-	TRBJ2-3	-	CASSTGTFLGTDTQYF	TGCGCCAGCAGCACCGGTACTTTCCTCGGCACAGATACGCAGTATTTT
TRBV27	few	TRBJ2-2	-	CASSTIGPRISGNTGELFF	TGTGCCAGCAGCACCATTGGACCCCGGATTAGCGGGAACACCGGGGAGCTGTTTTTT
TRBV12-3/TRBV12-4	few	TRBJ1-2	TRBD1	CASTPWTGYYGYTF	TGTGCCAGCACCCCCTGGACAGGGTACTATGGCTACACCTTC
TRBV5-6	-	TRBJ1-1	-	CASSLGIGEAFF	TGTGCCAGCAGCTTGGGAATCGGAGAAGCTTTCTTT
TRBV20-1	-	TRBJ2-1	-	CSAREGILSGNPYNEQFF	TGCAGTGCTAGAGAGGGGATCCTAAGCGGCAACCCCTACAATGAGCAGTTCTTC
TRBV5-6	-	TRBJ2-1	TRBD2	CASSSMIDSGRLAEQFF	TGTGCCAGCAGCTCGATGATTGATAGCGGGAGGCTCGCTGAGCAGTTCTTC
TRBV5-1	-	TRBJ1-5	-	CASSFGEGRGQPQHF	TGCGCCAGCAGCTTTGGAGAGGGGCGCGGTCAGCCCCAGCATTTT
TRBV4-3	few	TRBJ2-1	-	CASSQGGGTAYNEQFF	TGCGCCAGCAGCCAAGGGGGCGGGACAGCCTACAATGAGCAGTTCTTC